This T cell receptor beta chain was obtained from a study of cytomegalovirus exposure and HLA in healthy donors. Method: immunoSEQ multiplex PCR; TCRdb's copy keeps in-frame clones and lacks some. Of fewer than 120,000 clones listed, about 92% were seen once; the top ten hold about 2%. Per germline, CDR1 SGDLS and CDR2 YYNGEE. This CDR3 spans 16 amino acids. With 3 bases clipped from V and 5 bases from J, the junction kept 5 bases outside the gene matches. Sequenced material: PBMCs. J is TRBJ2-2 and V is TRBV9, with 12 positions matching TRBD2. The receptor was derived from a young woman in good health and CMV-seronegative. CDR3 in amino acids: CASSATSGSLTGELFF. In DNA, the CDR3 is TGTGCCAGCAGCGCGACTAGCGGGAGCTTAACCGGGGAGCTGTTTTTT. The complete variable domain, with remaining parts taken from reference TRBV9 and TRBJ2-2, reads DSGVTQTPKHLITATGQRVTLRCSPRSGDLSVYWYQQSLDQGLQFLIQYYNGEERAKGNILERFSAQQFPDLHSELNLSSLELGDSALYFCASSATSGSLTGELFFGEGSRLTVL.